The rows below give T cell receptor beta chains drawn from one sample of a study of cytomegalovirus exposure and HLA in healthy donors. Sequencing was performed with immunoSEQ multiplex PCR; in TCRdb, only in-frame clones are kept and a portion is missing. This sample has about 110,000 clones, with about 77% found just once. Sequencing was carried out using PBMCs. These receptor sequences come from a woman in her thirties in good health and CMV-seropositive. The CDR3 runs from the conserved cysteine through the conserved F or W. The D gene is left open where the match is weak. Size is stated for part of the rows, as once, few or many counts, or as a class when the clone is expanded.

v_call	j_call	d_call	clone_size	cdr3_nt	cdr3_aa
TRBV27	TRBJ2-5	TRBD2	.	TGTGCCAGCAGACCGGGACTAGCGTTAGAGACCCAGTACTTC	CASRPGLALETQYF
TRBV5-1	TRBJ2-7	TRBD1	.	TGCGCCAGCAGCTTACAGGGGGCGCCTAACGAGCAGTACTTC	CASSLQGAPNEQYF
TRBV7-3	TRBJ1-1	TRBD1	few	TGTGCCAGCAGCCTGACAGGGGGCACTGAAGCTTTCTTT	CASSLTGGTEAFF
TRBV14	TRBJ2-2	.	few	TGTGCCAGCAGCCAAGGTCTAGGAGCTGCCTGGGAGCTGTTTTTT	CASSQGLGAAWELFF
TRBV7-9	TRBJ2-2	TRBD2	.	TGTGCCAGCAGCCCCCTCCCTAGCGGCTACACCGGGGAGCTGTTTTTT	CASSPLPSGYTGELFF
TRBV5-4	TRBJ2-6	.	.	TGTGCCAGCAGCTTGGCCGCGGCTGGGGCCAACGTCCTGACTTTC	CASSLAAAGANVLTF
TRBV5-1	TRBJ1-2	TRBD1	.	TGCGCCAGCAGCTCGGGGACAGGTATCTCCTATGGCTACACCTTC	CASSSGTGISYGYTF
TRBV6-6	TRBJ2-3	TRBD2	.	TGTGCCAGCAGTTACGGGCGGGGGAGCACAGATACGCAGTATTTT	CASSYGRGSTDTQYF
TRBV25-1	TRBJ2-7	TRBD2	.	TGTGCCAGCAGTGACATGGGACTAGCGGAGATCTACGAGCAGTACTTC	CASSDMGLAEIYEQYF
TRBV18	TRBJ2-7	.	.	TGTGCCAGCTCACCACCCGAGGCCTACGAGCAGTACTTC	CASSPPEAYEQYF
TRBV5-6	TRBJ1-1	TRBD1	.	TGTGCCAGCAGCACAAAGACAGGGGGTAGCACTGAAGCTTTCTTT	CASSTKTGGSTEAFF
TRBV2	TRBJ2-1	TRBD2	.	TGTGCCAGCGCGGGAGGGGGGGCCGATGAGCAGTTCTTC	CASAGGGADEQFF
TRBV11-2	TRBJ2-2	TRBD2	few	TGTGCCAGCAGCTTAGCGGGGGGTTACACCGGGGAGCTGTTTTTT	CASSLAGGYTGELFF
TRBV18	TRBJ2-7	.	.	TGTGCCAGCTCACTCCCCGGTGGGCTGAGACACGAGCAGTACTTC	CASSLPGGLRHEQYF
TRBV10-3	TRBJ2-7	.	.	TGTGCCATCAGCGGGGGAAGCACCTACGAGCAGTACTTC	CAISGGSTYEQYF
TRBV6-5	TRBJ2-3	.	.	TGTGCCAGCTCCCTAGACAGATTCACAGATACGCAGTATTTT	CASSLDRFTDTQYF
TRBV5-1	TRBJ2-3	TRBD2	.	TGCGCCAGCAGCTTGGCGACTAGCGGGAGACGAGATACGCAGTATTTT	CASSLATSGRRDTQYF
TRBV2	TRBJ2-7	TRBD2	.	TGTGCCAGCAGGGGACTAGCGGAGACCTACGAGCAGTACTTC	CASRGLAETYEQYF
TRBV30	TRBJ2-5	TRBD2	.	TGTGCCTGGAGTTTTAGCGGGGGGCAAGAGACCCAGTACTTC	CAWSFSGGQETQYF
TRBV21-1	TRBJ2-1	.	.	TGTGCCAGCAGCAAGCCTCTAGCGGCTGACAATGAGCAGTTCTTC	CASSKPLAADNEQFF
TRBV6-4	TRBJ2-7	TRBD1	.	TGTGCCAGCAGTGCCAGGGGGTACGAGCAGTACTTC	CASSARGYEQYF
TRBV9	TRBJ1-2	TRBD1	.	TGTGCCAGCAGCACACAGGGGACTGTCGACTATGGCTACACCTTC	CASSTQGTVDYGYTF
TRBV7-9	TRBJ2-5	.	.	TGTGCCAGCAGCTTATTGGGAGCCGGAGAGACCCAGTACTTC	CASSLLGAGETQYF
TRBV10-3	TRBJ1-1	.	.	TGTGCCATCAGTGTGGACAGGAACACTGAAGCTTTCTTT	CAISVDRNTEAFF
TRBV29-1	TRBJ2-1	TRBD2	.	TGCAGCGTGACTAGCGGGATCTACAATGAGCAGTTCTTC	CSVTSGIYNEQFF
TRBV4-2	TRBJ2-1	.	.	TGTGCCAGCAGCCAAGGGGCAGCCCCGAACAATGAGCAGTTCTTC	CASSQGAAPNNEQFF
TRBV4-2	TRBJ1-2	.	.	TGTGCCAGCAGCCAAGATCTAACAGGGCAGGTCGGCTATGGCTACACCTTC	CASSQDLTGQVGYGYTF
TRBV6-5	TRBJ2-7	.	few	TGTGCCAGCAGTACCCCCGGCGAGCAGTACTTC	CASSTPGEQYF
TRBV18	TRBJ1-1	.	once	TGTGCCAGCTCACCACGGCGGGGCACGGACACTGAAGCTTTCTTT	CASSPRRGTDTEAFF
TRBV19	TRBJ2-7	TRBD2	once	TGTGCCAGTAGTGCGGGACTAGCGGGGGGATCCTACGAGCAGTACTTC	CASSAGLAGGSYEQYF
TRBV5-4	TRBJ2-1	TRBD2	.	TGTGCCAGCAGCTTGTGGGGGGGGAACAATGAGCAGTTCTTC	CASSLWGGNNEQFF
TRBV18	TRBJ2-1	TRBD1	once	TGTGCCAGCTCACCCGGACAGGACAGCTCCTACAATGAGCAGTTCTTC	CASSPGQDSSYNEQFF
TRBV4-2	TRBJ1-3	TRBD1	.	TGTGCCAGCAGCCAAGGAGAGGTAGGGGGCGGAAACACCATATATTTT	CASSQGEVGGGNTIYF
TRBV29-1	TRBJ2-2	.	once	TGCAGCGTTGAAGTAGGGACAAAGAACACCGGGGAGCTGTTTTTT	CSVEVGTKNTGELFF
TRBV14	TRBJ2-1	TRBD1	medium-sized	TGTGCCAGCAGCCGAATACCGGGACAGGGGGACAATGAGCAGTTCTTC	CASSRIPGQGDNEQFF
TRBV6-1	TRBJ2-2	.	.	TGTGCCAGCAGTGAAGCGGGGCAGGGGAAGGGGGGGGAGCTGTTTTTT	CASSEAGQGKGGELFF